Reported below is one TCR beta chain. This clone turned up a few times. Its binding antigen is unknown. No base quality values were provided; no much bigger clone lies one nucleotide off. At diagnosis, tumor, uninvolved tumor-adjacent lung and peripheral blood were collected and then preserved as a mix of FFPE and fresh-frozen material. The entry originates in a study of T cells in localized non-small cell lung cancer (TCRdb year 2020). Concerning the study at large: The study examined T cell repertoires in under 300 patients with early-stage NSCLC and compared tumors with uninvolved tumor-adjacent lungs. The cohort was made up of some 240 treatment-naive NSCLC patients whose localized lung tumors had been resected. A mean age of 66.3 years was recorded for the NSCLC patients, of whom 129 were male and over 100 were female. The paper's findings and limits, for the study overall: Longer overall survival was associated with higher blood T cell density, whereas shorter survival was associated with higher adjacent-lung clonality. Uninvolved tumor-adjacent lung showed the highest T cell clonality, higher than tumor, which suggests more focused antigenic responses in the uninvolved tumor-adjacent lung. Because of the exploratory design, TCR variables were selected using unadjusted p-values without false-discovery rate correction. Because multi-region tumor sequencing was not done, intratumor heterogeneity could not be ruled out. Of the top 100 tumor clones, a median of roughly 60 were detected in paired uninvolved adjacent lung; about 26 were also among that lung's top 100.

TCR beta CDR3 regions were sequenced from DNA using the immunoSEQ Assay. Processing in the source paper ran as follows. T cell density was computed as TCR beta template counts normalized to usable DNA estimated by amplifying housekeeping genes. Using the preseqR package, richness was estimated by extrapolating to 120,000 templates for tissue samples and 400,000 templates for PBMC samples. Clonality was defined by subtracting Pielou's evenness from one. Tissue-enriched TCRs were identified through differential abundance testing performed on productive amino-acid clonotypes, with a minimum total count of 5 and an alpha of 0.1. The Jaccard Index and the Morisita Overlap Index were used to measure repertoire overlap between compartments. TCR beta CDR3s were clustered by GLIPH together with public tetramer-defined viral CDR3s, and at least three viral sequences plus V-gene enrichment were required for viral motifs. TCRdb retrieved this table from immuneACCESS and kept in-frame rearrangements only. Not all clones are present; in checked studies, unresolved V genes account for under half, and no reason is known for the remainder. V, J and clone size reflect that table, while D and trimming were determined from the DNA. This sample comprises 2,000 to 3,000 clones, under 25% of them detected only once. Approximately 6% of the sample is taken by the ten largest.

Trimming at the junction amounts to 2 bases on V and 9 bases on J, and the germline ends lie 8 bases apart. The CDR3 runs 11 residues from the cysteine to the phenylalanine. Only the CDR3 DNA is retained, 33 bases long and in frame from the first base. For CDR1 and CDR2, the germline V gene (reference sequence) lists GTSNPN and SVGIG. Recombination linked TRBV30 to TRBJ2-1; TRBD2 is perhaps the D gene, given 6 matching bases. This specimen consisted of lung tumor tissue, obtained before any cancer treatment. The TCR sequence derives from a man aged 35-75 years with stage II lung adenocarcinoma. At the DNA level, the sequence is TGTGCCTGGAGTAACGGGGGTGAGCAGTTCTTC. Its amino acids are CAWSNGGEQFF. Where the CDR3 stops, the reference TRBV30 and TRBJ2-1 genes take over; the full variable domain is SQTIHQWPATLVQPVGSPLSLECTVEGTSNPNLYWYRQAAGRGLQLLFYSVGIGQISSEVPQNLSASRPQDRQFILSSKKLLLSDSGFYLCAWSNGGEQFFGPGTRLTVL.